A selection of T cell receptor beta chains follows, all from one sample in a study of STAT5B mutations in CD4+ large granular lymphocyte leukemia. The repertoire was sequenced with immunoSEQ multiplex PCR; TCRdb's copy has only in-frame clones and lacks some. The data hold about 32,000 clones, with about 81% observed a single time. What was sequenced was CD4+ T cells from blood buffy coats. The receptors originated from a human donor in good health. CDR3s include the opening cysteine and the closing phenylalanine or tryptophan. The D gene is left open where the match is weak. The listing skips clone size in some rows; elsewhere it reads once, few, many or a size class.

clone size	D gene	V gene	J gene	CDR3 DNA	CDR3 protein
-	-	TRBV5-1	TRBJ2-7	TGCGCCAGCAGCGCAGGGGAGAACTACGAGCAGTACTTC	CASSAGENYEQYF
once	TRBD1	TRBV6-1	TRBJ2-2	TGTGCCAGCAGTCGGACAGGAGACACCGGGGAGCTGTTTTTT	CASSRTGDTGELFF
-	TRBD2	TRBV27	TRBJ2-7	TGTGCCAGCAGTGCCCCGGGACTAGCGGGTTACGAGCAGTACTTC	CASSAPGLAGYEQYF
once	-	TRBV15	TRBJ2-2	TGTGCCACCAGCTCTCGCAGGAGCGACACCGGGGAGCTGTTTTTT	CATSSRRSDTGELFF
-	-	TRBV28	TRBJ1-3	TGTGCCAGCAGTTTGGTGGTAGGGGATGGAAACACCATATATTTT	CASSLVVGDGNTIYF
-	-	TRBV2	TRBJ1-2	TGTGCCAGCAGATTGCAGACGGTTAACTATGGCTACACCTTC	CASRLQTVNYGYTF
-	-	TRBV9	TRBJ1-6	TGTGCCAGCCGTGCCGGTTCCGGGGTAAATTCACCCCTCCACTTT	CASRAGSGVNSPLHF
-	TRBD1	TRBV2	TRBJ2-5	TGTGCCAGCAGTGACGGTACAGGGGGGGAGACCCAGTACTTC	CASSDGTGGETQYF
-	-	TRBV18	TRBJ2-1	TGTGCCAGCTTTAGGGACCAGATCTACAATGAGCAGTTCTTC	CASFRDQIYNEQFF
-	-	TRBV5-1	TRBJ2-2	TGCGCCAGCAGCTTGGGGCAGGTTAAGACCGGGGAGCTGTTTTTT	CASSLGQVKTGELFF
-	-	TRBV2	TRBJ1-5	TGTGCCAGCAGCGCACAGGGTTTCAATCAGCCCCAGCATTTT	CASSAQGFNQPQHF
-	TRBD1	TRBV18	TRBJ1-5	TGTGCCAGCTCCGGAATTCCGGGACAGTCGATTAGCAATCAGCCCCAGCATTTT	CASSGIPGQSISNQPQHF
-	-	TRBV7-3	TRBJ2-5	TGTGCCAGCAGCTTAAGTACTGGGCCCCGGGAGACCCAGTACTTC	CASSLSTGPRETQYF
-	-	TRBV14	TRBJ1-2	TGTGCCAGCAGCCCCACTCAAATCTATGGCTACACCTTC	CASSPTQIYGYTF